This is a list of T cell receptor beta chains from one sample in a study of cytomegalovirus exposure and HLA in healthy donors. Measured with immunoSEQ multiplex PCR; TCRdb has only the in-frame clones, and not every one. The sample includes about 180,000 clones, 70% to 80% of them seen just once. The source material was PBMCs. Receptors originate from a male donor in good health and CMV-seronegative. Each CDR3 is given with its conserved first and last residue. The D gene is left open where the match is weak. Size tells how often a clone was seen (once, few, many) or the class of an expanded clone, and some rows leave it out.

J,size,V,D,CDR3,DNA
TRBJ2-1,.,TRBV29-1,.,CSVGGNEQFF,TGCAGCGTAGGGGGCAATGAGCAGTTCTTC
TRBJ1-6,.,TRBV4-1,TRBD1,CASSLRQGSDSYNSPLHF,TGCGCCAGCAGCTTACGACAGGGTAGTGACTCCTATAATTCACCCCTCCACTTT
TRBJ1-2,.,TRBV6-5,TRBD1,CASSLGQGVGYGYTF,TGTGCTAGCAGTTTAGGACAGGGAGTGGGCTATGGCTACACCTTC
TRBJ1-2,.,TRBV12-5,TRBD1,CASGLVLIGAGQVGRGYTF,TGTGCTAGTGGTTTGGTACTTATAGGTGCCGGACAGGTGGGCAGGGGCTACACCTTC
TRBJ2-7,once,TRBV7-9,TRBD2,CASSLGRESSYEQYF,TGTGCCAGCAGCTTAGGGCGGGAGAGTTCCTACGAGCAGTACTTC
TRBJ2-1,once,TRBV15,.,CATSSPTLRLEQFF,TGTGCCACCAGCAGCCCGACCCTTCGACTTGAGCAGTTCTTC
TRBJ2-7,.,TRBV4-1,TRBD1,CASSWGTGSSYEQYF,TGCGCCAGCAGCTGGGGGACAGGGAGCTCCTACGAGCAGTACTTC
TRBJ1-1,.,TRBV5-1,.,CASSSNLQGNTEAFF,TGCGCCAGCAGCTCCAACCTACAGGGGAACACTGAAGCTTTCTTT
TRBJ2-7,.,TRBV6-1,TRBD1,CASSVRIDRASYEQYF,TGTGCCAGCAGTGTCAGGATCGACAGGGCTTCCTACGAGCAGTACTTC
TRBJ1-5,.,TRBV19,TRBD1,CATKDIAGGWGNQPQHF,TGTGCCACTAAGGACATCGCAGGGGGCTGGGGCAATCAGCCCCAGCATTTT
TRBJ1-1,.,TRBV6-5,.,CATEGRGNTEAFF,TGTGCCACCGAGGGGAGGGGGAACACTGAAGCTTTCTTT